This T cell receptor (beta chain) was recorded in a study of OX40 agonist ivuxolimab in advanced cancers. The CDR3 consists of 14 residues. Trimming took 4 bases from V and 3 from J, leaving 11 bases between them. Per germline, CDR1 SGDLS and CDR2 YYNGEE. Here immunoSEQ multiplex PCR was the method, and the copy in TCRdb shows in-frame clones only, minus some. The table lists under 150,000 clones, more than 80% of them singletons. This sequence joins TRBV9 and TRBJ1-3; possibly TRBD1 for D (6 bases). The source was CD4+ or CD8+ T cells sorted from blood, collected in a trial of the OX40 agonist ivuxolimab. The TCR originated in an adult with an advanced solid tumor such as melanoma, head and neck, liver or kidney cancer. CDR3 loop: CASSLGQFGNTIYF. Written as DNA, the CDR3 is TGTGCCAGCAGCCTAGGACAGTTTGGAAACACCATATATTTT.